This T cell receptor beta chain comes out of a study of tumor-infiltrating lymphocytes in localized non-small cell lung cancer. In the study overall: Some samples were collected after neoadjuvant chemotherapy; smokers, never-smokers and several histologies were included. Each patient gave resected tumor and non-adjacent uninvolved lung tissue.

Germline CDR1 reads DFQATT; CDR2 reads SNEGSKA (reference sequence). Trimming stripped 3 bases from V and 4 bases from J, with 6 bases between. This CDR3 is 11 amino acids long. Produced via immunoSEQ multiplex PCR; TCRdb's table is partial and in-frame only. The data hold about 12,000 clones, with about nine tenths observed a single time. As for this clone: Its antigen remains unknown.

Whole-study results and caveats: TCRbeta sequencing showed higher T cell infiltration in tumors than uninvolved lung.

The sequence came from a human donor with non-small cell lung cancer. What was sequenced was lung tumor tissue. The V gene is TRBV20-1, the J gene TRBJ2-5; D may be TRBD2 (5 bases). This chain's CDR3 is CSASGGETQYF. CDR3 coding DNA: TGCAGTGCTAGCGGAGGAGAGACCCAGTACTTC.